One and the same sample provided the 20 T cell receptor beta chains below, sequenced in a study of blood T cell repertoires in COVID-19. Repertoires were generated with immunoSEQ multiplex PCR, while TCRdb's copy carries only in-frame clones and drops some. The table has about 120,000 clones, roughly 80% seen once. The sequenced sample consisted of peripheral blood. These receptors were collected from a man over 45 with acute or convalescent COVID-19.

This clone was detected once. The gene calls are TRBV6-5 and TRBJ1-2, with D perhaps TRBD1 (6 bases). CDR3 length: 12 residues. Trimming stripped 7 bases from V and 7 bases from J, with 13 bases between. Germline lookup yields CDR1 MNHEY and CDR2 SVGAGI. In DNA form, the CDR3 reads TGTGCCAGCAAAACAGGGATATCTGGCTACACCTTC. It encodes CASKTGISGYTF.

This chain links TRBV7-9 with TRBJ1-4, with 7 positions matching TRBD1. The ends lost 5 bases at V and 10 bases at J; junction bases unmatched: 13. Looked up from germline, CDR1 is SEHNR and CDR2 is FQNEAQ (reference sequence). The CDR3 spans 15 residues. Here the CDR3 reads CASSPSTGALVKLFF. In nucleotides, the CDR3 is TGTGCCAGCAGCCCTTCAACAGGGGCTTTAGTAAAACTGTTTTTT.

V usage is TRBV11-2 and J usage is TRBJ2-1; 7 bases are shared with TRBD1. V shed 5 bases and J 0 bases; nucleotides not matched to a gene: 10. CDR3 length: 17 residues. Germline-derived CDR1 and CDR2 are SGHAT and FQNNGV. In nucleotides, the CDR3 is TGTGCCAGCAGCGTCAACAGGGGCTATCTCTCCTACAATGAGCAGTTCTTC. This gives the protein CASSVNRGYLSYNEQFF.

This clone showed up just once. This chain joins TRBV5-4 and TRBJ1-2, with a possible D match to TRBD1 (5 bases). Trimming took 0 bases from V and 10 from J, leaving 13 bases between them. Germline CDR1 reads SGHNT; CDR2 reads YYREEE (reference sequence). This CDR3 comprises 13 residues. CDR3 coding DNA: TGTGCCAGCAGCTTGGGGAGGGGAGACTACTACACCTTC. It encodes CASSLGRGDYYTF.

The genes are TRBV18 and TRBJ2-5, with D maybe TRBD1 (6 bases). The V end lost 5 bases, the J end lost 0 bases, and 7 bases lay between the germline ends. Germline V gives CDR1 KGHSH, CDR2 LQKENI. The CDR3 sequence is 13 residues long. CDR3 sequence reads: CASSGQYQETQYF. The CDR3 nucleotides read TGTGCCAGCTCAGGACAGTACCAAGAGACCCAGTACTTC.

The chain links TRBV10-3 to TRBJ2-7, with TRBD1 as a possible D gene (6 bases). Germline V gene data show CDR1 as ENHRY and CDR2 as SYGVKD. The V and J ends lost 0 bases and 5 bases respectively, with 14 bases between them. The CDR3 is 15 residues long. In DNA form, the CDR3 reads TGTGCCATCAGTGAGTCAGGTGGGGGCGGCGACGAGCAGTACTTC. Translated, it gives CAISESGGGGDEQYF.

This clone was seen more than once but under ten times. J is TRBJ1-1 and V is TRBV3-1 (or the pseudogene TRBV3-2); the match to TRBD1 covers 9 bases. Germline CDR1 LGHDT, CDR2 YNNKEL (reference sequence). V shed 3 bases and J 5 bases; nucleotides not matched to a gene: 4. The length of the CDR3 is 14 residues. The CDR3 region is CASSHGQGRTEAFF. The CDR3 DNA follows: TGTGCCAGCAGCCACGGACAGGGGAGGACTGAAGCTTTCTTT.

The chain carries TRBV19 and TRBJ2-1; 12 bases line up with TRBD2. Trimming took 3 bases from V and 8 from J; bases not matched to a gene: 8. Per the germline V gene, CDR1 is LNHDA and CDR2 is SQIVND (reference sequence). The length of the CDR3 is 16 residues. In DNA, the CDR3 is TGTGCCAGTAGTATTGGTCCTAGCGGGAGGGCAGATGAGCAGTTCTTC. This sequence encodes CASSIGPSGRADEQFF.

This clone was observed a handful of times. The rearrangement uses TRBV6-4 and TRBJ1-1, with TRBD1 identical over 7 bases. The J segment lost 4 bases and the V segment lost 7 bases, leaving 15 bases of the junction unmatched. Germline values: CDR1 MRHNA, CDR2 SNTAGT. CDR3 length: 16 amino acids. The CDR3 nucleotides are TGTGCCAGCACATTAGGAGGGGGCAGAAACGTCACTGAAGCTTTCTTT. This gives the protein CASTLGGGRNVTEAFF.

This chain links TRBV5-8 with TRBJ1-5, with unresolved D. The germline CDR1 and CDR2 sequences are SGHTS and YDEGEE. Trimming took off 2 bases at V and 5 bases at J, with 5 bases between the two ends. The CDR3 contains 12 residues. CDR3 sequence (DNA): TGTGCCAGCAGCTTCGGAGATCAGCCCCAGCATTTT. The encoded protein is CASSFGDQPQHF. The variable domain in full, with the rest retrieved from reference TRBV5-8 and TRBJ1-5, is EAGVTQSPTHLIKTRGQQATLRCSPISGHTSVYWYQQALGLGLQFLLWYDEGEERNRGNFPPRFSGRQFPNYSSELNVNALELEDSALYLCASSFGDQPQHFGDGTRLSIL.

The genes are TRBV5-1 and TRBJ1-1; 8 bases agree with TRBD1. This CDR3 contains 15 residues. V was clipped by 4 bases and J by 4 bases; unmatched bases: 9. Per germline, CDR1 SGHRS and CDR2 YFSETQ. The CDR3 DNA is TGCGCCAGCAGCCTACTGACAGGGGAGGGCACTGAAGCTTTCTTT. As protein: CASSLLTGEGTEAFF.

This chain links TRBV6-6 with TRBJ2-3; possibly TRBD1 for D (7 bases). There are 14 residues in the CDR3. Germline CDR1 MNHNY, CDR2 SVGAGI (reference sequence). Trimming removed 8 bases at V and 2 bases at J, with 14 bases between. CDR3 nucleotide sequence: TGTGCCAGCCAGGGGGGCGAGGTCACAGATACGCAGTATTTT. It specifies CASQGGEVTDTQYF.

This clone was counted a single time. The chain is built from TRBV29-1 and TRBJ2-1; possible D gene TRBD1, 5 bases. The CDR3 has 14 amino acids. V was shortened by 5 bases and J by 0 bases, with 11 bases between the two germline ends. Germline assignment: CDR1 SQVTM and CDR2 ANQGSEA. CDR3 DNA sequence: TGCAGCGTTATAGGTACAGGCTCCTACAATGAGCAGTTCTTC. It translates to CSVIGTGSYNEQFF.

The chain couples TRBV15 to TRBJ2-2; no definite D call. This CDR3 contains 14 residues. Trimming stripped 8 bases from V and 4 bases from J, with 14 bases between. Germline lookup yields CDR1 LNHNV and CDR2 YYDKDF (reference sequence). The CDR3, as DNA: TGTGCCACCTCCCCCACCTGGCCCACCGGGGAGCTGTTTTTT. Translating it yields CATSPTWPTGELFF. The entire variable domain, with the rest obtained from reference TRBV15 and TRBJ2-2, is as follows: DAMVIQNPRYQVTQFGKPVTLSCSQTLNHNVMYWYQQKSSQAPKLLFHYYDKDFNNEADTPDNFQSRRPNTSFCFLDIRSPGLGDTAMYLCATSPTWPTGELFFGEGSRLTVL.

The V and J genes are TRBV2 and TRBJ2-7; 10 nucleotides line up with TRBD1. Trimming at V came to 3 bases and at J to 5 bases, leaving 1 base not matched to a gene. Germline CDR1 is SNHLY and CDR2 is FYNNEI. There are 13 residues in the CDR3. The chain's CDR3 is CASSETGGDEQYF. CDR3 coding DNA: TGTGCCAGCAGTGAGACAGGGGGCGACGAGCAGTACTTC.

This chain links TRBV27 with TRBJ1-2; D may be TRBD1 (5 bases). CDR1 and CDR2 (germline): MNHEY, SMNVEV (reference sequence). Trimming pared 3 bases from V and 6 bases from J, leaving 8 bases between. The CDR3 is 12 residues long. The CDR3 nucleotides read TGTGCCAGCAGTTTGGCGGGGGATGGCTACACCTTC. This codes for CASSLAGDGYTF.

The chain is built from TRBV30 and TRBJ2-1, with TRBD2 matching 11 bases. V was clipped by 4 bases and J by 0 bases; unmatched bases: 8. The CDR3 runs to 17 residues. CDR1 and CDR2 from the germline V gene are GTSNPN and SVGIG (reference sequence). The CDR3 here is CAWTGGTSGRSYNEQFF. In DNA form, the CDR3 reads TGTGCCTGGACGGGCGGGACTAGCGGTCGCTCCTACAATGAGCAGTTCTTC.

The J gene is TRBJ1-6, the V gene TRBV12-5; 7 nucleotides agree with TRBD1. CDR3 length: 14 residues. The J segment lost 8 bases and the V segment lost 5 bases, leaving 6 bases of the junction unmatched. Germline V gene sequence: CDR1 LGHNT, CDR2 FRNRAP. The CDR3 sequence: CASGPTGEDSPLHF. CDR3 DNA sequence: TGTGCTAGTGGTCCTACAGGGGAGGATTCACCCCTCCACTTT.

This chain joins TRBV6-5 and TRBJ1-1; no clear D gene. The CDR3 spans 13 residues. Germline V lookup: CDR1 MNHEY, CDR2 SVGAGI. The V gene lost 7 bases and the J gene lost 6 bases, with 15 bases spanning the gap. CDR3 sequence: CASTKAIGAEAFF. Written as DNA, the CDR3 is TGTGCCAGCACCAAAGCGATTGGTGCTGAAGCTTTCTTT.

The chain recombines TRBV10-3 with TRBJ1-2, with 11 nucleotides matching TRBD1. The length of the CDR3 is 15 residues. Germline V gene lookup returns CDR1 ENHRY and CDR2 SYGVKD. J gave up 5 bases and V 3 bases, and 5 bases lay outside the gene matches. CDR3 DNA sequence: TGTGCCATCAGTGACCCGGGACAGGGGGTTTATGGCTACACCTTC. This translates into CAISDPGQGVYGYTF.